What follows are 10 T cell receptor beta chains derived from one specimen sequenced in a study of T-cell reconstitution after alpha-beta-depleted transplantation in children (TCRdb year 2016). Library preparation was by PCR. Sequenced using an Illumina HiSeq 2500. Molecular barcoding was employed in the preparation of TCR libraries, with unique molecular identifiers being used to normalize TCRbeta repertoire quantification. TCRdb took the public reads, trimmed them with fastp at Q25, ran MiXCR for clone calling and kept in-frame beta chains. Each record represents a unique CDR3 protein, reported with the most common genes and DNA among its rows. For this sample there are hundreds of thousands of distinct CDR3 sequences; 30% to 35% appear just once. Jointly, the top ten make up approximately 2.3% of the sample. Sequenced material: PBMCs from the stem cell graft donor, taken from the stem cell graft. The receptors shown here come from a human donor who donated a stem cell graft to a child with aplastic anemia.

This sequence joins TRBV15 and TRBJ2-5; 7 bases are a match to TRBD1. The germline gives CDR1 LNHNV, CDR2 YYDKDF (reference sequence). CDR3 length equals 16 residues. V trimming: 1 base; J trimming: 5 bases; junction bases outside the gene matches: 10. The CDR3 nucleotides are TGTGCCACCAGCAGAGGAGGGGGCGGTTTCGATGAGACCCAGTACTTC. It codes for CATSRGGGGFDETQYF.

V is TRBV7-8 and J is TRBJ2-7; weak D call: TRBD2 (5 bases). The CDR3 runs to 13 residues. Germline V gene data show CDR1 as SGHVS and CDR2 as FQNEAQ. V was trimmed by 2 bases and J by 3 bases, leaving 8 bases between them. The CDR3, as DNA: TGTGCCAGCAGCTTACAACGGGGCTACGAGCAGTACGTC. Residues: CASSLQRGYEQYV.

The table lists this clonotype with a few counts. The J gene is TRBJ2-1, the V gene TRBV7-9, with D perhaps TRBD2 (5 bases). Germline CDR1 and CDR2: SEHNR and FQNEAQ (reference sequence). The CDR3 has 16 amino acids. Trimming took 1 base from V and 6 from J, leaving 16 bases between them. CDR3 protein: CASSLVVGGGGNEQFF. DNA for the CDR3: TGTGCCAGCAGCTTAGTCGTGGGCGGCGGAGGCAATGAGCAGTTCTTC.

V and J are TRBV6-8 and TRBJ1-5, with 9 bases that match TRBD1. The trim removed 5 bases at V and 4 bases at J, leaving 9 bases unmatched. Germline V CDR1 and CDR2: MNHGY, SAAAGT. This CDR3 comprises 16 residues. The CDR3: CASSGNRDRVNQPQHF. CDR3 nucleotides: TGTGCCAGCAGTGGGAACCGGGACAGGGTAAATCAGCCCCAGCATTTT.

This clonotype has a count of ten or more. The chain uses TRBV24-1 and TRBJ2-1, with D hard to call. The CDR3 runs 16 residues. Trimming took off 3 bases at V and 0 bases at J, with 11 bases between the two ends. Germline CDR1 is KGHDR and CDR2 is SFDVKD. DNA of the CDR3: TGTGCCACCAGTGATGGCGGTGCCTCCTCCTACAATGAGCAGTTCTTC. Protein: CATSDGGASSYNEQFF.

Only a few counts were recorded for this clonotype. V gene TRBV5-1 combines with J gene TRBJ2-1, with 7 positions matching TRBD2. Losses at the gene ends were 0 bases for V and 6 bases for J; bases not matched to a gene: 6. This CDR3 has 15 amino acids. The germline gives CDR1 SGHRS, CDR2 YFSETQ. CDR3: CASSLELALANEQFF. The CDR3 nucleotides read TGCGCCAGCAGCTTGGAACTAGCGTTGGCCAATGAGCAGTTCTTC.

The V call is TRBV10-3, the J call TRBJ2-1, with TRBD1 matching over 10 bases. Germline V gene lookup returns CDR1 ENHRY and CDR2 SYGVKD. J was trimmed by 6 bases and V by 4 bases; bases with no gene match: 9. This CDR3 has 16 amino acids. The CDR3 is CAISGDRGLKGNEQFF. DNA of the CDR3: TGTGCCATCAGTGGAGACAGGGGGCTAAAGGGCAATGAGCAGTTCTTC.

The rearrangement uses TRBV6-1 and TRBJ1-2; D is perhaps TRBD1 (5 bases). From germline, CDR1 is MNHNS and CDR2 SASEGT. V was cut by 6 bases and J by 0 bases, with 14 bases left in between. This CDR3 contains 15 residues. CDR3 nucleotide sequence: TGTGCCAGCAGAACCGGGACGGAAGCTAACTATGGCTACACCTTC. It codes for CASRTGTEANYGYTF.

This clonotype was observed a few times. The V call is TRBV29-1, the J call TRBJ2-1; D unresolved. V lost 1 base, J lost 0 bases, and 16 bases lay in between. The germline V gene has CDR1 SQVTM and CDR2 ANQGSEA. The CDR3 runs 17 residues. The CDR3 sequence: CSVEGIEGKSSYNEQFF. As DNA, the CDR3 is TGCAGCGTTGAAGGGATCGAAGGCAAGAGCTCCTACAATGAGCAGTTCTTC.

This clonotype has ten or more counts. This chain links TRBV20-1 with TRBJ2-7; 9 bases are shared with TRBD2. Trimming cost V 6 bases and J 6 bases; bases outside gene matches: 6. Germline CDR1 is DFQATT and CDR2 is SNEGSKA (reference sequence). CDR3 length equals 12 residues. CDR3 region: CSASSGRGEQYV. In DNA form, the CDR3 reads TGCAGTGCCAGTAGCGGGAGAGGCGAGCAGTACGTC.